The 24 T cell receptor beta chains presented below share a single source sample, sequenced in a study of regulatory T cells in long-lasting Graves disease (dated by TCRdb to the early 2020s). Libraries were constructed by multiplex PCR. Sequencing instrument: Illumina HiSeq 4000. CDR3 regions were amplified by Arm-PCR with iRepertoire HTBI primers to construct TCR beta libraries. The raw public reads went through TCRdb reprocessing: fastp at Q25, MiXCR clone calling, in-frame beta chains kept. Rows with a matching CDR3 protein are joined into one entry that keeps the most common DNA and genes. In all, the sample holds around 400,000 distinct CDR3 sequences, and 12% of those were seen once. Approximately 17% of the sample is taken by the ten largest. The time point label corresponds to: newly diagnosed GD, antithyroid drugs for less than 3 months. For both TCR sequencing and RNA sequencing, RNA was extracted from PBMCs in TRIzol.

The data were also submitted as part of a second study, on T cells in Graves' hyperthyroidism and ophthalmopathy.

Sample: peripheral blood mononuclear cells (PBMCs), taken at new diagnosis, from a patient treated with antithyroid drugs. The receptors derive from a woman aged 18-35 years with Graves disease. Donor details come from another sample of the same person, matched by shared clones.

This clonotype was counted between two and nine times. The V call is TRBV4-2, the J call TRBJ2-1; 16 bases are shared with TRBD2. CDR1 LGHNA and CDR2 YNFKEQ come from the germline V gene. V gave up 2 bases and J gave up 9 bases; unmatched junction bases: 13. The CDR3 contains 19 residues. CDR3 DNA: TGTGCCAGCAGCCAACTACCGGGACTAGCGGGGGGGCATTTCGGTGAGCAGTTCTTC. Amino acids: CASSQLPGLAGGHFGEQFF.

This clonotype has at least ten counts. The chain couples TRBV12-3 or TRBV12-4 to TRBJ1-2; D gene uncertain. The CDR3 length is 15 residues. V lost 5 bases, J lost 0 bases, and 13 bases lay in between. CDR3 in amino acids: CASSVRPGPNYGYTF. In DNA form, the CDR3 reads TGTGCCAGCAGTGTTAGGCCAGGTCCTAACTATGGCTACACCTTC.

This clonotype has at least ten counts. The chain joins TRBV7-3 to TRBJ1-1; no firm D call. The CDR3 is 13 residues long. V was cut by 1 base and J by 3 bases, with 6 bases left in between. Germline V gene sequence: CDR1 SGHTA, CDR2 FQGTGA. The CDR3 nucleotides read TGTGCCAGCAGCTTAATCTCGGACACTGAAGCTTTCTTT. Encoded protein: CASSLISDTEAFF. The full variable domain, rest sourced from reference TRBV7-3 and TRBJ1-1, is GAGVSQTPSNKVTEKGKYVELRCDPISGHTALYWYRQSLGQGPEFLIYFQGTGAADDSGLPNDRFFAVRPEGSVSTLKIQRTERGDSAVYLCASSLISDTEAFFGQGTRLTVV.

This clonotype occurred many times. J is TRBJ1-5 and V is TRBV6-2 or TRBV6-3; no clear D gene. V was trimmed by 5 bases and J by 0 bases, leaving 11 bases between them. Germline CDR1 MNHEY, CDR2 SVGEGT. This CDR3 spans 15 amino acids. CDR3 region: CASSDITTSNQPQHF. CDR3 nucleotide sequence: TGTGCCAGCAGTGATATCACGACTAGCAATCAGCCCCAGCATTTT.

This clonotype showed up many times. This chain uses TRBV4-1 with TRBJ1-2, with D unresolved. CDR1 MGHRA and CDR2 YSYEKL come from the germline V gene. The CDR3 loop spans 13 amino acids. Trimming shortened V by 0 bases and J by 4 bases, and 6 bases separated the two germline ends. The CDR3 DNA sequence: TGCGCCAGCAGCCAAGAGAGGACCTATGGCTACACCTTC. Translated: CASSQERTYGYTF.

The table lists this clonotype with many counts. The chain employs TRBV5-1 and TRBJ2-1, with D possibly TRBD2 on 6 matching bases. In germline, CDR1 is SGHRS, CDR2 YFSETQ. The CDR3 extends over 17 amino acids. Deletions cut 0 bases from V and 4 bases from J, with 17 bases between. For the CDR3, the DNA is TGCGCCAGCAGCTTGGAGCATCGCGGGACCGGTTACAATGAGCAGTTCTTC. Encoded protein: CASSLEHRGTGYNEQFF.

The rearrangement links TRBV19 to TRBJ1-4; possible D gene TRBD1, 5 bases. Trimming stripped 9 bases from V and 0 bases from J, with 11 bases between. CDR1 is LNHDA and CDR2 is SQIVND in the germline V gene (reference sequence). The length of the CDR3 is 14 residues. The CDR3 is CASRDLPTNEKLFF. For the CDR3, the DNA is TGTGCCAGCCGGGACCTCCCAACTAATGAAAAACTGTTTTTT.

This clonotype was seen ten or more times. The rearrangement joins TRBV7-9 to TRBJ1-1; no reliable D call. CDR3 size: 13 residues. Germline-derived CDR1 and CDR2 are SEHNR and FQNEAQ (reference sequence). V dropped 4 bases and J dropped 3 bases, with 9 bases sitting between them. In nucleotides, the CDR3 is TGTGCCAGCAGCTCGGAGGGCTACACTGAAGCTTTCTTT. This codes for CASSSEGYTEAFF.

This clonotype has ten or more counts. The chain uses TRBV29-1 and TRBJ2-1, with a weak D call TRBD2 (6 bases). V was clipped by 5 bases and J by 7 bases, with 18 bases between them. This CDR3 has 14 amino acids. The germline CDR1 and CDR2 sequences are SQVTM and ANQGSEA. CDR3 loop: CSVHPRLVPNEQFF. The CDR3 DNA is TGCAGCGTTCACCCCCGACTAGTTCCGAATGAGCAGTTCTTC.

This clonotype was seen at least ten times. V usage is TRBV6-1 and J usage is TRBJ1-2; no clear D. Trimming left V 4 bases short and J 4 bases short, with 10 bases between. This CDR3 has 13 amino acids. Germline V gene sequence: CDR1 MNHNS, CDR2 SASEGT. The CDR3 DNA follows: TGTGCCAGCAGTGCAGGCCAGACCTATGGCTACACCTTC. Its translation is CASSAGQTYGYTF.

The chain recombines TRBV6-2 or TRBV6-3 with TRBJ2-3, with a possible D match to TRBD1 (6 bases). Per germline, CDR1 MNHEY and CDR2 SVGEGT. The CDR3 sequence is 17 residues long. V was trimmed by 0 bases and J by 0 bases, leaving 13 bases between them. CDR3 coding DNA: TGTGCCAGCAGTTACTCCTTGGGTGGGGGCAGCACAGATACGCAGTATTTT. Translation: CASSYSLGGGSTDTQYF.

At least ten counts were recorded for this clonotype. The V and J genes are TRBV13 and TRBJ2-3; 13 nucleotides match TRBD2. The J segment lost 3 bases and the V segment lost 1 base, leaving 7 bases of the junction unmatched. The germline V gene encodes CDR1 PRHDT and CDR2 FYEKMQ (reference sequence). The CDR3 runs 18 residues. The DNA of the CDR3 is TGTGCCAGCAGCTTAGTTACTAGCGGGAGGGCCGCGACAGATACGCAGTATTTT. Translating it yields CASSLVTSGRAATDTQYF.

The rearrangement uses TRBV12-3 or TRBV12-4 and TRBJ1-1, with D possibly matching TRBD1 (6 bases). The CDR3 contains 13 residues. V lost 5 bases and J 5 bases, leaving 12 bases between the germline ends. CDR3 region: CASSITGRTEAFF. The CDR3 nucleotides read TGTGCCAGCAGTATAACAGGGAGGACTGAAGCTTTCTTT.

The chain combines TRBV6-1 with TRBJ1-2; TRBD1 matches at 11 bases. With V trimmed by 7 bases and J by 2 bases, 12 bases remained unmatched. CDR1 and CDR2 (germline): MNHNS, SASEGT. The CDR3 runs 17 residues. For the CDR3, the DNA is TGTGCCAGCATTCCCGGGACAGGGGGATACCGAAACTATGGCTACACCTTC. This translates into CASIPGTGGYRNYGYTF.

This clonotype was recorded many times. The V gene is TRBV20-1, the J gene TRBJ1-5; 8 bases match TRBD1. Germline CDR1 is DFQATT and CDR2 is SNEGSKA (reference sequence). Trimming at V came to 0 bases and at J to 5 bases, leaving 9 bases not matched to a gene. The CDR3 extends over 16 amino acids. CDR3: CSARDFGQGAHQPQHF. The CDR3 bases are TGCAGTGCTAGAGATTTTGGGCAGGGGGCCCATCAGCCCCAGCATTTT.

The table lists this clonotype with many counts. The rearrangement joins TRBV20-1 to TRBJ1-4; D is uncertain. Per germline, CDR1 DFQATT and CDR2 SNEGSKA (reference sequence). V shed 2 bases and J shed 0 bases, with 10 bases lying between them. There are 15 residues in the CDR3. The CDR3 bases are TGCAGTGCTAGATCCCAGCCATCAACTAATGAAAAACTGTTTTTT. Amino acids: CSARSQPSTNEKLFF.

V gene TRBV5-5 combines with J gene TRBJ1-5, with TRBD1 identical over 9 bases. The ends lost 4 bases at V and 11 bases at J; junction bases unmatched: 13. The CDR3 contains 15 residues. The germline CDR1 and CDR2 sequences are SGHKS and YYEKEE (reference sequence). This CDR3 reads CASSVGQGTAWSQHF. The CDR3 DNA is TGTGCCAGCAGCGTGGGACAGGGAACGGCCTGGTCCCAGCATTTT. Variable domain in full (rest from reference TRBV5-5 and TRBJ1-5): DAGVTQSPTHLIKTRGQQVTLRCSPISGHKSVSWYQQVLGQGPQFIFQYYEKEERGRGNFPDRFSARQFPNYSSELNVNALLLGDSALYLCASSVGQGTAWSQHFGDGTRLSIL.

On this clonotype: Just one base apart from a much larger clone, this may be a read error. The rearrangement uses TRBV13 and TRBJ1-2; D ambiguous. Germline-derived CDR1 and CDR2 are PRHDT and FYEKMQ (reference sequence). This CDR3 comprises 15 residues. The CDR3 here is CASSSWATANDGYTF. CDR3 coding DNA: TGTGCCAGCAGCTCTTGGGCCACAGCTAACGATGGCTACACCTTC.

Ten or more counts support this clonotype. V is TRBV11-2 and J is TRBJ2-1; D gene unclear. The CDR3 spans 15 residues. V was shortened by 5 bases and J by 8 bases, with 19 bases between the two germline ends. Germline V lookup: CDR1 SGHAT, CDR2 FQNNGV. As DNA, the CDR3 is TGTGCCAGCAGCCGCGGTACTCTCGTAAAGGATGAGCAGTTCTTC. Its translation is CASSRGTLVKDEQFF.

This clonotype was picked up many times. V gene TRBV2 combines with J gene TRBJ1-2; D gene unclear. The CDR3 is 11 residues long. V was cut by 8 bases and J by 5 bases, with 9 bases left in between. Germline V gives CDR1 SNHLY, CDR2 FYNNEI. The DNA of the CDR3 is TGTGCCAGCCCGGACTATTATGGCTACACCTTC. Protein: CASPDYYGYTF.

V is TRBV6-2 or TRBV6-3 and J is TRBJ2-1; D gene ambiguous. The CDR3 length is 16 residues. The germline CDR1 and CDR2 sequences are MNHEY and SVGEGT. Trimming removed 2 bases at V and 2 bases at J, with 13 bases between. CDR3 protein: CASSYTIRGPYNEQFF. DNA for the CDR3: TGTGCCAGCAGTTACACCATCCGCGGTCCCTACAATGAGCAGTTCTTC.

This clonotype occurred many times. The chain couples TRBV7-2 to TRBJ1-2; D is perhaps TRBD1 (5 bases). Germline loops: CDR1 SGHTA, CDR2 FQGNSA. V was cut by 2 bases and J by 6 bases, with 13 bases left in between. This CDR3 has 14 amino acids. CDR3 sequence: CASSLSPGIDGYTF. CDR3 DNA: TGTGCCAGCAGCTTAAGCCCAGGGATCGATGGCTACACCTTC.

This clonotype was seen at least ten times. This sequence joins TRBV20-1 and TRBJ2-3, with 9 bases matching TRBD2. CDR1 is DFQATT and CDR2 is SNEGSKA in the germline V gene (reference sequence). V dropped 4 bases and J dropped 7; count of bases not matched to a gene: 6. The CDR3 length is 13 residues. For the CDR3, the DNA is TGCAGTGCTATTAGCGGGAGTATGAATACGCAGTATTTT. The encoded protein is CSAISGSMNTQYF.

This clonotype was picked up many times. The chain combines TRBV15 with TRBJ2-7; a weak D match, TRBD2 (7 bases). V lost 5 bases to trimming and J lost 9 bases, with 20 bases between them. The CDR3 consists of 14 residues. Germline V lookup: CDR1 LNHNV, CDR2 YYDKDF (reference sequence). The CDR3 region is CATSPEGGQLGQYF. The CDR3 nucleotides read TGTGCCACCAGCCCCGAGGGGGGGCAGCTCGGGCAGTACTTC. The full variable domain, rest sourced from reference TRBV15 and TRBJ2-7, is DAMVIQNPRYQVTQFGKPVTLSCSQTLNHNVMYWYQQKSSQAPKLLFHYYDKDFNNEADTPDNFQSRRPNTSFCFLDIRSPGLGDTAMYLCATSPEGGQLGQYFGPGTRLTVT.